This T cell receptor (beta chain) appears in the sequencing data of a study of blood T cell repertoires in COVID-19. Study overall: Samples representing acute and convalescent COVID-19 were sourced from the United States, Italy and Spain. Sources were T cells, B-cell-depleted T cells, or PBMCs; the material itself was cDNA or gDNA.

The CDR3 has 14 residues. In germline, CDR1 is SGHAT, CDR2 FQNNGV. Trimming cost V 0 bases and J 9 bases; bases outside gene matches: 0. Per the authors' pipeline: For nucleated cells, counts were estimated from reference gene primer amplification. Clones were read by immunoSEQ multiplex PCR, and TCRdb kept only the in-frame ones, dropping some. V, J and clone size were drawn from that table, and D and trimming were deduced from the DNA. The repertoire holds some 80,000 clones, with around 84% as singletons. The receptor's source is a man aged 45-65 years with acute or convalescent COVID-19. This chain connects TRBV11-2 to TRBJ2-4; TRBD2 aligns across 12 bases. The sample was peripheral blood. The CDR3 loop is CASSLELAGGIQYF. In DNA, the CDR3 is TGTGCCAGCAGCTTAGAACTAGCGGGGGGCATTCAGTACTTC.